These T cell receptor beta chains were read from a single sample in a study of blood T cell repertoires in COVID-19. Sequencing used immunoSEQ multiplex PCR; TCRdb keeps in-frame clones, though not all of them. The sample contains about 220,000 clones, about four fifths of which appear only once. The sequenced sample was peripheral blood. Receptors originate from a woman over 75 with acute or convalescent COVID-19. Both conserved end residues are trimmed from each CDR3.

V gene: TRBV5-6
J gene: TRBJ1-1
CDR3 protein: ASSFGTGVALWSTEAF

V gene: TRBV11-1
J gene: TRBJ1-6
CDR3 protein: ASSFSTGPNSPLH

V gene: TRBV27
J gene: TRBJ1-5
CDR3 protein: ASPPRQVYSNQPQH

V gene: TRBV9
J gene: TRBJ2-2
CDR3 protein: ASSVAEGTSAWGGELF

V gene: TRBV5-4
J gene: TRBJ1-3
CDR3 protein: ASSLTGPGNTIY

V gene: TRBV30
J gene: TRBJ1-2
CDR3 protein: AWSISIRTGGYT

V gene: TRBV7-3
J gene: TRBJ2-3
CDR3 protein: ASSLGLAGGTDTQY

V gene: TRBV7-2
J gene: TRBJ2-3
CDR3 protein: ASSRSGGLGDTQY

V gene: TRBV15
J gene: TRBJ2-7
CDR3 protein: ATSPGQGHEQY

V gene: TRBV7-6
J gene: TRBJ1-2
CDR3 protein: ASSLGGMRQGGGYT

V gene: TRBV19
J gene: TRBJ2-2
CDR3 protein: ASKGRGNTGELF

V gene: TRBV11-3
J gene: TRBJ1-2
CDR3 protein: ASSFGQGSTYGYT

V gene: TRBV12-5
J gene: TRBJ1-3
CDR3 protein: ASGFEAGGSGNTIY

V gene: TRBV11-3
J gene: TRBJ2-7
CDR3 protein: ASSGVSGGGYEQY

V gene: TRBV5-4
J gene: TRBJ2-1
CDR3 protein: ASRPSGTGGIEQF

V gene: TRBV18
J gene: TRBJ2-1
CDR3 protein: ASSPPDSFGKSEQF

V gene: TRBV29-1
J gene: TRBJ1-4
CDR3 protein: SVERDREKLF

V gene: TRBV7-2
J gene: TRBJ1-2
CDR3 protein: ASSSRGTGVYGYT

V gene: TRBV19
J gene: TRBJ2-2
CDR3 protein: ASSVPSGGRTGELF

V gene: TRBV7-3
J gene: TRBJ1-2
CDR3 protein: ASSPGGGRYGYT

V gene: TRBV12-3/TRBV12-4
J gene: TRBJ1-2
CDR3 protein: ASRYRRGYGYT

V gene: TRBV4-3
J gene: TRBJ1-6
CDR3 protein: ASSQSPTGDNSPLH

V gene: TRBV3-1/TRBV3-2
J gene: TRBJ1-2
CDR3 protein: ASSPPDRPVFT

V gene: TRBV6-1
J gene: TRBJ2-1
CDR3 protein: ASSEVGALLSYNEQF

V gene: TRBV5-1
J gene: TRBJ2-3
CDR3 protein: ASSSWTSRTDTQY

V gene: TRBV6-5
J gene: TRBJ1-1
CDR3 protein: ASSYTFTGGNSEAF

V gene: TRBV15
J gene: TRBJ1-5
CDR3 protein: ATSRDRSSPQPQH

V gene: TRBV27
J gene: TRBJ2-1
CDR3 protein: ASSTPGGPDNEQF

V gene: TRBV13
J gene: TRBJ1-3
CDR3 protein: ASVRGRQPISGNTIY

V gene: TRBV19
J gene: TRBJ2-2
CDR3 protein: ALQSLAGARGGELF

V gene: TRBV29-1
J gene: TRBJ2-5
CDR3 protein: SVESGVETQY

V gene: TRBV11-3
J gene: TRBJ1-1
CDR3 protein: ASSFTGGLEAF

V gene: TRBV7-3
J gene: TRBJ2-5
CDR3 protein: ASSFASGGQETQY

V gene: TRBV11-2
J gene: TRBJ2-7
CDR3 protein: ASRGYRGYEQY

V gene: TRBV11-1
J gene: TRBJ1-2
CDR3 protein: ASSFLGGQGASGYT

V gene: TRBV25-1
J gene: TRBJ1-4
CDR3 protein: ASSEWDITNEKLF

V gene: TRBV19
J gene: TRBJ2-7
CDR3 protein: ASSTSTGIYEQY

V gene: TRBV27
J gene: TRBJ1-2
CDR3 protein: ASSLGSGTGLAYGYT

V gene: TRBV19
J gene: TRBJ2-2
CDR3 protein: ASERPDGELF

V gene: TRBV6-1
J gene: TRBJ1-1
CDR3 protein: ASSEAAGKSTEAF

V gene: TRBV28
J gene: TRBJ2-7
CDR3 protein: ASNEDRGIYEQY

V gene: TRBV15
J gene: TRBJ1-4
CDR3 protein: ATSRGTGVKDEKLF

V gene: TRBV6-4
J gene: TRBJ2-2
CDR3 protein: ASSEQGNTGELF

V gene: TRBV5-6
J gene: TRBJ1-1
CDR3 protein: ASGRQGAGATEAF

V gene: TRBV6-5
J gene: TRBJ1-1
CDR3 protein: ASTSGGWTEAF

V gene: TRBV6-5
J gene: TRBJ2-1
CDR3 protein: ASSPPQRAYNEQF

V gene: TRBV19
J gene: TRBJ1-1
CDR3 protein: ASNWGRNTEAF

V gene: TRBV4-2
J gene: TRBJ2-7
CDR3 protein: ASSRIGYEQY

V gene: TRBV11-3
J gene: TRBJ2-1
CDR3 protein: ASSPGLIYNEQF

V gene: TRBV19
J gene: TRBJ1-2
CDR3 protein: ASSTPTGGGYT

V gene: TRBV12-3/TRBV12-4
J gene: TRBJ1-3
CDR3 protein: ASSPSAGNTIY

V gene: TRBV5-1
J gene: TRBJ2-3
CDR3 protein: ASSLALGTDTQY

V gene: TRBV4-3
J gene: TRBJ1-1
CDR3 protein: ASRRAGTIGGNTEAF

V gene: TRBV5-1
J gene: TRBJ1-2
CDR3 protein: ASSLEYRKNGYT